This TCR beta chain was obtained from a study of T cell changes during pregnancy in multiple sclerosis. Germline trimming cut 0 bases from V and 3 bases from J; bases unmatched to any gene: 5. The CDR3 consists of 15 residues. Germline assignment: CDR1 SEHNR and CDR2 FQNEAQ (reference sequence). Assay used: immunoSEQ multiplex PCR; TCRdb lists only in-frame clones, some missing. The sample lists roughly 35,000 clones; almost 90% were seen once. This sequence joins TRBV7-9 and TRBJ2-7, with TRBD1 identical over 7 bases. The origin of this receptor is a female donor with multiple sclerosis, enrolled in a pregnancy study. Sequences were derived from CD8+ T cells from peripheral blood mononuclear cells, sampled after pregnancy. The DNA for the CDR3 is TGTGCCAGCAGCTTAGCGTTACAGGGGAACTACGAGCAGTACTTC. Translated, it gives CASSLALQGNYEQYF.